The present T cell receptor beta chain was sequenced within a study of control samples from healthy donors and cancer patients. Using immunoSEQ multiplex PCR, the repertoire was profiled, and TCRdb retains in-frame clones only, with some absent. The data show 100,000 to 150,000 clones, with roughly 89% seen just once and about 7.6% held by the top ten. V was clipped by 1 base and J by 6 bases, with 10 bases between them. This CDR3 comprises 14 residues. The germline V gene encodes CDR1 SNHLY and CDR2 FYNNEI. The chain joins TRBV2 to TRBJ1-5; possibly TRBD1 for D (5 bases). The source of this sequence is a man aged 45-65 years with head and neck cancer. The sample comprised PBMCs. CDR3: CASSEGRRGQPQHF. CDR3 nucleotide sequence: TGTGCCAGCAGTGAAGGCAGGAGGGGTCAGCCCCAGCATTTT.